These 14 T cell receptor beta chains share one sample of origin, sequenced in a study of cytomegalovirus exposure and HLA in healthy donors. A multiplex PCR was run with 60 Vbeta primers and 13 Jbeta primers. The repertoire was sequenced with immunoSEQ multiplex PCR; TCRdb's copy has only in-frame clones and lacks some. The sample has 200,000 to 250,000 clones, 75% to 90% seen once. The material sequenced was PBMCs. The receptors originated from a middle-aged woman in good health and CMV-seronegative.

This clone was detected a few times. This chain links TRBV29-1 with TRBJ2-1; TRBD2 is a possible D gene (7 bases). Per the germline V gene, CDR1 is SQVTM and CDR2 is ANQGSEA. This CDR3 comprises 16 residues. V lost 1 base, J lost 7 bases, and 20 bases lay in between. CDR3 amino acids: CSVEVRGGGRRNEQFF. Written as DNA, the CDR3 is TGCAGCGTTGAAGTCAGGGGAGGCGGGAGAAGGAATGAGCAGTTCTTC.

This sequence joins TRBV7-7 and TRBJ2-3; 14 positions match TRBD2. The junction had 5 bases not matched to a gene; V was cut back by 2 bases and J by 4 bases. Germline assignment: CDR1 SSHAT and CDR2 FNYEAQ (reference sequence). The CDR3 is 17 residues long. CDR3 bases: TGTGCCAGCAGCTTATCGACTAGCGGGGGGGGCCCAGATACGCAGTATTTT. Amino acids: CASSLSTSGGGPDTQYF.

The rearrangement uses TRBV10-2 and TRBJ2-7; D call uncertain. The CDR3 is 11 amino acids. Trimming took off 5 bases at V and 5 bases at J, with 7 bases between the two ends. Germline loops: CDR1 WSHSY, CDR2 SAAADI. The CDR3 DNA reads TGCGCCAGCAGTATAGCTAACGAGCAGTACTTC. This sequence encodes CASSIANEQYF.

The CDR3 region has the DNA TGTGCCAGCAGCGTTCGAGGACAGCAGAACACCGGGGAGCTGTTTTTT. Translating it yields CASSVRGQQNTGELFF. This rearrangement joins TRBV9 to TRBJ2-2, with D perhaps TRBD1 (6 bases). The V and J ends lost 2 bases and 1 base respectively, with 12 bases between them. The germline CDR1 and CDR2 sequences are SGDLS and YYNGEE. The CDR3 runs to 16 residues.

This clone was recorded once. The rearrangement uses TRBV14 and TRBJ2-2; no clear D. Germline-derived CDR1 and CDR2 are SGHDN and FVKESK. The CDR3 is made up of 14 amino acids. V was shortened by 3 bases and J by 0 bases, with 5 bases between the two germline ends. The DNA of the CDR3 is TGTGCCAGCAGCCAGAGGACGAACACCGGGGAGCTGTTTTTT. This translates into CASSQRTNTGELFF.

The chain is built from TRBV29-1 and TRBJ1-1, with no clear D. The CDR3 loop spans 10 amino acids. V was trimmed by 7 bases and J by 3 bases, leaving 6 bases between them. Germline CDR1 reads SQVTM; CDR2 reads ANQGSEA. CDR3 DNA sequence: TGCAGCGCCCCCGACACTGAAGCTTTCTTT. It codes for CSAPDTEAFF.

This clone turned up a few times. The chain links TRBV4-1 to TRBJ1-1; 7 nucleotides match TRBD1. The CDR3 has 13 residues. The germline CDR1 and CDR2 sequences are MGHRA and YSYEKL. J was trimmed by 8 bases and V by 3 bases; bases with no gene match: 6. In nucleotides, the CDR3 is TGCGCCAGCAGCCATAGGGGGCTTTCGGAAGCTTTCTTT. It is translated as CASSHRGLSEAFF.

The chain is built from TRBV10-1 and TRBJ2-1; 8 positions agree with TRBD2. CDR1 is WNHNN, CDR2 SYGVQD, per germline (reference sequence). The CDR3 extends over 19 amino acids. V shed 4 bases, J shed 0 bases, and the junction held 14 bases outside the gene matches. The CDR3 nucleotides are TGCGCCAGCAGTGGCGCACTACTAGCGGCCGATAGCTCCTACAATGAGCAGTTCTTC. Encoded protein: CASSGALLAADSSYNEQFF.

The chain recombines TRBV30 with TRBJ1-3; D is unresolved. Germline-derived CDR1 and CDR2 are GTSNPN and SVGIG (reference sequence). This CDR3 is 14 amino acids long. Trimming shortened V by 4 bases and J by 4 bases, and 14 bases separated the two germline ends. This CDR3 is CAWNYGLEGNTIYF. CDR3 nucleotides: TGTGCCTGGAACTACGGCCTTGAGGGAAACACCATATATTTT.

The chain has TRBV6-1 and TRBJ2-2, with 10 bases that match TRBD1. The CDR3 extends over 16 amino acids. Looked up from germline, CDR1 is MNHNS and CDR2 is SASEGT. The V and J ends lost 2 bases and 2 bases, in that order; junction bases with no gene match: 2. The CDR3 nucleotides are TGTGCCAGCAGTGAACGGACAGGGGGTAACACCGGGGAGCTGTTTTTT. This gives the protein CASSERTGGNTGELFF.

CDR3 sequence: CASSSFLGQGANQPQHF. CDR3 DNA sequence: TGTGCCAGCAGCTCTTTCCTAGGACAGGGGGCCAATCAGCCCCAGCATTTT. The chain employs TRBV7-8 and TRBJ1-5, with 11 bases lining up with TRBD1. Per germline, CDR1 SGHVS and CDR2 FQNEAQ. J gave up 3 bases and V 4 bases, and 8 bases lay outside the gene matches. The CDR3 totals 17 residues.

The CDR3 DNA follows: TGTGCCAGCAGCGCTACAGCTAACTATGGCTACACCTTC. It codes for CASSATANYGYTF. This rearrangement joins TRBV7-9 to TRBJ1-2; D is unclear. Per germline, CDR1 SEHNR and CDR2 FQNEAQ (reference sequence). This CDR3 contains 13 residues. V shed 5 bases and J shed 0 bases, with 7 bases lying between them.

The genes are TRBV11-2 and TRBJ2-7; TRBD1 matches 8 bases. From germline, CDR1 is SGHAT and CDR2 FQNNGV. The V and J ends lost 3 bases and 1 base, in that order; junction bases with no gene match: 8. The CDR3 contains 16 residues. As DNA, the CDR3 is TGTGCCAGCAGCTTGACAGGGGACTGGGGTTCCTACGAGCAGTACTTC. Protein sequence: CASSLTGDWGSYEQYF.

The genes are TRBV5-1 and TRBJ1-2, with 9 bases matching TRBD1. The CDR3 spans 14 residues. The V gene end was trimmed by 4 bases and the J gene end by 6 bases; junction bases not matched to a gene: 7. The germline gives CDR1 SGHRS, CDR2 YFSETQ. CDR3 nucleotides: TGCGCCAGCAGCCCGACTGGACAGGGGCATGGCTACACCTTC. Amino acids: CASSPTGQGHGYTF. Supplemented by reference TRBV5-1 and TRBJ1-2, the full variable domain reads KAGVTQTPRYLIKTRGQQVTLSCSPISGHRSVSWYQQTPGQGLQFLFEYFSETQRNKGNFPGRFSGRQFSNSRSEMNVSTLELGDSALYLCASSPTGQGHGYTFGSGTRLTVV.